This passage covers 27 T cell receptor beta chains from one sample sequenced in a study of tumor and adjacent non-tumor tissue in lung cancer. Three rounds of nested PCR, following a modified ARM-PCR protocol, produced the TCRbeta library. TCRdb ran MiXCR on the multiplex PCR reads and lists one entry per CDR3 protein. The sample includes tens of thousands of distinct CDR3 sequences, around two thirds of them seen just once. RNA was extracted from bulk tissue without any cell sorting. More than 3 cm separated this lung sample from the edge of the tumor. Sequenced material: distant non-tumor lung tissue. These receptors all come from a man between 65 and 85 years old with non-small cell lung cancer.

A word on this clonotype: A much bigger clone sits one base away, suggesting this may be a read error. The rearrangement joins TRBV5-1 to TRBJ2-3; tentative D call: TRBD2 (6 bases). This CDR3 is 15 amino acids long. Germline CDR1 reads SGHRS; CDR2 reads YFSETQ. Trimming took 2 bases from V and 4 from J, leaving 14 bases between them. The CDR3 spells CASSFAGHRADTQYF. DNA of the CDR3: TGCGCCAGCAGCTTCGCGGGGCACCGCGCAGATACGCAGTATTTT.

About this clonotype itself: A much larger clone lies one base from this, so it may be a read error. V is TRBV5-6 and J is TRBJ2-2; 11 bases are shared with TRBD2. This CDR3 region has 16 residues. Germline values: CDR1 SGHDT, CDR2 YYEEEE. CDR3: CVSSLQLAGDSGELFF. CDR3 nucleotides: TGTGTCAGCAGCTTACAACTAGCGGGAGACTCCGGGGAGCTGTTTTTT.

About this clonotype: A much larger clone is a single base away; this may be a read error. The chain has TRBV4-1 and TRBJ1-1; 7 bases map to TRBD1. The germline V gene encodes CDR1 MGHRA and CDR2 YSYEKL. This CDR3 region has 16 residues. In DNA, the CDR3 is TGCGTCAGCAGCCGACGGGACAGTGATATGAACACTGAAGCTTTCTTT. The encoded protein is CVSSRRDSDMNTEAFF.

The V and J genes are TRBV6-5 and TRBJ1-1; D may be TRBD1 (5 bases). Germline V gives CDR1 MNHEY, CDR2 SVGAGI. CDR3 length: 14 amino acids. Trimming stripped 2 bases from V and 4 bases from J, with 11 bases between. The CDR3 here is CASSYIVRGTEAFF. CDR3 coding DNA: TGTGCCAGCAGTTACATCGTGAGGGGCACTGAAGCTTTCTTT.

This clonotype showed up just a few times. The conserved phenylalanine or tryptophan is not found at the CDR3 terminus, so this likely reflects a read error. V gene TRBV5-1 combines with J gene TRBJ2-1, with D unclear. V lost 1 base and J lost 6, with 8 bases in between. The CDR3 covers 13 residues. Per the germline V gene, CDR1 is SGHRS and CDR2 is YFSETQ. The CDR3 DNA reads TGCGCCAGCAGCTTGTCCCCCCTCAATGAGCAGTTCCTC. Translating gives CASSLSPLNEQFL.

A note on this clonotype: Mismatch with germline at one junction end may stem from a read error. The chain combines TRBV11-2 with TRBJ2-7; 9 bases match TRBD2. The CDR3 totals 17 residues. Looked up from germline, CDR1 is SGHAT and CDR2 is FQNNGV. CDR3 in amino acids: CASSPGTSRRAYYEQYF. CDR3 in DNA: TGCGCCAGCAGCCCCGGGACTAGCAGGAGGGCCTACTACGAGCAGTACTTC. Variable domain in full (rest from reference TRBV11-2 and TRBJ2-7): EAGVAQSPRYKIIEKRQSVAFWCNPISGHATLYWYQQILGQGPKLLIQFQNNGVVDDSQLPKDRFSAERLKGVDSTLKIQPAKLEDSAVYLCASSPGTSRRAYYEQYFGPGTRLTVT.

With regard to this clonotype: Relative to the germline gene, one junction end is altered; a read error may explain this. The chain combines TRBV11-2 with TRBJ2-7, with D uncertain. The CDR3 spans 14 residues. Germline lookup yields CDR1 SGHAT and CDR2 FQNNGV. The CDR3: CANSIGYRNYEQYF. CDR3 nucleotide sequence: TGTGCCAACAGCATAGGATACAGAAACTACGAGCAGTACTTC.

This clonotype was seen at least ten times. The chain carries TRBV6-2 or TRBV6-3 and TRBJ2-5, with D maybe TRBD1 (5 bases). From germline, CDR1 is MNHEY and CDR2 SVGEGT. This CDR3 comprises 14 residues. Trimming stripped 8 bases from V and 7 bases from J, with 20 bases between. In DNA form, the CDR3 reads TGTGCCAGCCATACAGGTTCCTCCCACGGGACCCAGTACTTC. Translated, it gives CASHTGSSHGTQYF.

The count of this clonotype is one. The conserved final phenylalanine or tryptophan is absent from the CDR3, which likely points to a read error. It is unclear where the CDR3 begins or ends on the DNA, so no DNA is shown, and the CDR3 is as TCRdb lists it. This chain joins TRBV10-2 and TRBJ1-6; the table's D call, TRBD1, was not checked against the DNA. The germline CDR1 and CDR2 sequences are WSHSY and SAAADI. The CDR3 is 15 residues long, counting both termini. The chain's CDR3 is CASSESGGDNSPHHY.

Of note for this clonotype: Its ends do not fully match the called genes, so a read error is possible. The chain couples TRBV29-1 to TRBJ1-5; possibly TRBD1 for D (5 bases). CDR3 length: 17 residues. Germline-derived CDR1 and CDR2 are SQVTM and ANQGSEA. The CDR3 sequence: CSVDVGTGGSSNQPQHF. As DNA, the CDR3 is TGCAGCGTAGACGTCGGGACGGGGGGTTCGAGCAATCAGCCTCAGCATTTT.

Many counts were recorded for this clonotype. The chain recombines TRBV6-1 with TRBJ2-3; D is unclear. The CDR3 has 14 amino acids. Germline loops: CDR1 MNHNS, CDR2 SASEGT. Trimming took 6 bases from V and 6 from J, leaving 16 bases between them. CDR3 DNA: TGTGCCAGCAGAGTCGGACCCTTGGGTGATACGCAGTATTTT. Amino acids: CASRVGPLGDTQYF.

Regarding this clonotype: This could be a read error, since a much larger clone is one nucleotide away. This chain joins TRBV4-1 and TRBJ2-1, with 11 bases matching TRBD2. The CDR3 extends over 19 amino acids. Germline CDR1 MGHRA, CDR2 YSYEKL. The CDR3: CASSSLTSGISSSYNEKFF. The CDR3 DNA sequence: TGCGCCAGCAGCTCGTTGACTAGCGGGATTTCAAGCTCCTACAATGAGAAGTTCTTC.

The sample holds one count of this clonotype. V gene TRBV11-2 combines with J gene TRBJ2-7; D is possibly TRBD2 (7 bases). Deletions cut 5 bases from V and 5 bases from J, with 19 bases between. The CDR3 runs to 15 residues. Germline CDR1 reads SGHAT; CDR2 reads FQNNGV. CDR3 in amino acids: CASSTAGATHHEQYF. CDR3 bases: TGTGCCAGCAGCACGGCGGGGGCCACCCACCACGAGCAGTACTTC.

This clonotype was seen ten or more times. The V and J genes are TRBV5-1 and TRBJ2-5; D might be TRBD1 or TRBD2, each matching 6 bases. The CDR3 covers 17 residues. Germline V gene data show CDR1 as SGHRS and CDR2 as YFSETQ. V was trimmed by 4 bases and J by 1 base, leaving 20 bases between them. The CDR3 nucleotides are TGCGCCAGCAGCCCCCATAAGGGGGGCAGGACCCAAGAGACCCAGTACTTC. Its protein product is CASSPHKGGRTQETQYF.

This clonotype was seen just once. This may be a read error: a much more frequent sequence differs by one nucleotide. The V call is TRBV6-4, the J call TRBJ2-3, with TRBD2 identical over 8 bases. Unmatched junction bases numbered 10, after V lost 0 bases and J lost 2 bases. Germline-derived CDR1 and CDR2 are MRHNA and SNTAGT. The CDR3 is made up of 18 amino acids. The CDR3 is CASSDSSPAGGHTDTQYF. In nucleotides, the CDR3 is TGTGCCAGCAGTGACTCGTCCCCCGCGGGGGGTCACACAGATACGCAGTATTTT.

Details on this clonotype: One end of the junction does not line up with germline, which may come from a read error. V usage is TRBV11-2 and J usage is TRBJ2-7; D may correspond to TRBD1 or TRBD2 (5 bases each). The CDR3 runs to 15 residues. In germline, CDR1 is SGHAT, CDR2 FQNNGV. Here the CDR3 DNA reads TGTGCTAGCAGCTCAGCCTCTGGATCTGGGGGCGAGCAGTACTTC. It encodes CASSSASGSGGEQYF. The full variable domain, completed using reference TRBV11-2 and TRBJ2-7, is EAGVAQSPRYKIIEKRQSVAFWCNPISGHATLYWYQQILGQGPKLLIQFQNNGVVDDSQLPKDRFSAERLKGVDSTLKIQPAKLEDSAVYLCASSSASGSGGEQYFGPGTRLTVT.

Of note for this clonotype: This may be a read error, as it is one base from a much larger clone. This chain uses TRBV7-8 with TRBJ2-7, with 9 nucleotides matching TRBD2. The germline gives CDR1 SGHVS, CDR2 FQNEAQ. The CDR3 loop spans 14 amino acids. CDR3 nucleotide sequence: TGTGCCAGCAGCTCACCGGGACTAGCCTACGAGAAGTACTTC. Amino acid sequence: CASSSPGLAYEKYF.

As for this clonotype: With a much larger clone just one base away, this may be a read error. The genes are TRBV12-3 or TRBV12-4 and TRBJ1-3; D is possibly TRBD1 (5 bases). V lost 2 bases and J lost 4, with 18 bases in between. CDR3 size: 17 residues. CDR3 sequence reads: CASSLRSGAGYGNTIYF. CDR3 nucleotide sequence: TGTGCCAGCAGTTTAAGGTCCGGGGCAGGGTACGGAAACACCATATATTTT.

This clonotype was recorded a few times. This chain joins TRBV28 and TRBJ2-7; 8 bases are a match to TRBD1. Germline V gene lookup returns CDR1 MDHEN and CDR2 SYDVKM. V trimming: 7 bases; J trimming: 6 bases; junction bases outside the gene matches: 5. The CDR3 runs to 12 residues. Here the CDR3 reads CASKQGVGEQYF. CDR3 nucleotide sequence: TGTGCCAGCAAACAGGGGGTAGGCGAGCAGTACTTC.

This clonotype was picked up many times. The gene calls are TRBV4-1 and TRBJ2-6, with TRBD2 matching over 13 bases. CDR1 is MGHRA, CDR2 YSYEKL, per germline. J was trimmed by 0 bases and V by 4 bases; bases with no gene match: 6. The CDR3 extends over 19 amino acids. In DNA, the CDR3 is TGCGCCAGCAGCCGCACCGGGACTAGCGGGATCTCTGGGGCCAACGTCCTGACTTTC. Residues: CASSRTGTSGISGANVLTF.

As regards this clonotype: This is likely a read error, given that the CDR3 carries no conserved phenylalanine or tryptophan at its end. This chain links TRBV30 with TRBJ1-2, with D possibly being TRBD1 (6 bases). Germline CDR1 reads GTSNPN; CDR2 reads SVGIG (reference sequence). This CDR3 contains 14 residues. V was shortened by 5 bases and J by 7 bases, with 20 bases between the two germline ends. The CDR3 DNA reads TGTGCCTGGCCCGGACAGCTCGATTCCCTTGGCTACACCCTC. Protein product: CAWPGQLDSLGYTL.

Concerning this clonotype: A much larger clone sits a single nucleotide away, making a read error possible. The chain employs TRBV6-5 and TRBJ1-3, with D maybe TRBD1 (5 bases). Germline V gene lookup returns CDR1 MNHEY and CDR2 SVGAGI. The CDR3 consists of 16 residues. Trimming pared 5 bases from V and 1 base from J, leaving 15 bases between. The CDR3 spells CASSGLRVPSGNTIYF. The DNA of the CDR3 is TGTGCCAGCAGTGGCCTCAGGGTTCCGTCTGGAAACACCATATATTTT.

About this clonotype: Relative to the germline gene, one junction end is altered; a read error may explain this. CDR3 in amino acids: CATSGGHYGHTF. The CDR3 DNA is TGTGCCACCAGTGGCGGGCACTATGGCCACACCTTC. V gene TRBV24-1 combines with J gene TRBJ1-2; D ambiguous. This CDR3 is built from 12 residues. The germline V gene has CDR1 KGHDR and CDR2 SFDVKD.

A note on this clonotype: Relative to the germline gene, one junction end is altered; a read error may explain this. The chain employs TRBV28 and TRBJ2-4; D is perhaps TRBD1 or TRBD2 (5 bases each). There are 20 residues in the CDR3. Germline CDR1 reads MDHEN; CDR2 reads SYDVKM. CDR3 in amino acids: CASSLLIRPERGEVKNIQYF. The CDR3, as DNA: TGTGCCAGCAGTTTATTGATACGTCCCGAAAGGGGAGAGGTCAAAAACATTCAGTATTTC.

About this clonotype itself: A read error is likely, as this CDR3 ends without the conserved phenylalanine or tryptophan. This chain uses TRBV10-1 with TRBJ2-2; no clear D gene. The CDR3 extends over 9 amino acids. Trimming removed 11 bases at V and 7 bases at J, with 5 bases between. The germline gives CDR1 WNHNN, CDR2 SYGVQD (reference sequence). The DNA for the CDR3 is TGCGCCTGGGACGGGGAGCTGTTTCTT. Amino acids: CAWDGELFL.

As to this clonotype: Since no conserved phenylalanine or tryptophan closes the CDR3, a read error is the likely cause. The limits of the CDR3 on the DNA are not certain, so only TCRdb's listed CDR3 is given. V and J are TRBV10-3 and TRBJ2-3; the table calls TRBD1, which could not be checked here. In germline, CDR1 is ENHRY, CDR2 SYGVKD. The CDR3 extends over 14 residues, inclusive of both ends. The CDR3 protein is CAARDPAGLDTQCI.

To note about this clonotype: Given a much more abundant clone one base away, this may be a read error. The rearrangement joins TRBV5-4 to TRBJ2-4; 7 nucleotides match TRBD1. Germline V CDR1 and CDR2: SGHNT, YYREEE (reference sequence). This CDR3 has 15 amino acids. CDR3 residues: CANSVGPGTENIQYF. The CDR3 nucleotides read TGTGCCAACAGCGTGGGACCCGGGACAGAAAACATTCAGTACTTC.